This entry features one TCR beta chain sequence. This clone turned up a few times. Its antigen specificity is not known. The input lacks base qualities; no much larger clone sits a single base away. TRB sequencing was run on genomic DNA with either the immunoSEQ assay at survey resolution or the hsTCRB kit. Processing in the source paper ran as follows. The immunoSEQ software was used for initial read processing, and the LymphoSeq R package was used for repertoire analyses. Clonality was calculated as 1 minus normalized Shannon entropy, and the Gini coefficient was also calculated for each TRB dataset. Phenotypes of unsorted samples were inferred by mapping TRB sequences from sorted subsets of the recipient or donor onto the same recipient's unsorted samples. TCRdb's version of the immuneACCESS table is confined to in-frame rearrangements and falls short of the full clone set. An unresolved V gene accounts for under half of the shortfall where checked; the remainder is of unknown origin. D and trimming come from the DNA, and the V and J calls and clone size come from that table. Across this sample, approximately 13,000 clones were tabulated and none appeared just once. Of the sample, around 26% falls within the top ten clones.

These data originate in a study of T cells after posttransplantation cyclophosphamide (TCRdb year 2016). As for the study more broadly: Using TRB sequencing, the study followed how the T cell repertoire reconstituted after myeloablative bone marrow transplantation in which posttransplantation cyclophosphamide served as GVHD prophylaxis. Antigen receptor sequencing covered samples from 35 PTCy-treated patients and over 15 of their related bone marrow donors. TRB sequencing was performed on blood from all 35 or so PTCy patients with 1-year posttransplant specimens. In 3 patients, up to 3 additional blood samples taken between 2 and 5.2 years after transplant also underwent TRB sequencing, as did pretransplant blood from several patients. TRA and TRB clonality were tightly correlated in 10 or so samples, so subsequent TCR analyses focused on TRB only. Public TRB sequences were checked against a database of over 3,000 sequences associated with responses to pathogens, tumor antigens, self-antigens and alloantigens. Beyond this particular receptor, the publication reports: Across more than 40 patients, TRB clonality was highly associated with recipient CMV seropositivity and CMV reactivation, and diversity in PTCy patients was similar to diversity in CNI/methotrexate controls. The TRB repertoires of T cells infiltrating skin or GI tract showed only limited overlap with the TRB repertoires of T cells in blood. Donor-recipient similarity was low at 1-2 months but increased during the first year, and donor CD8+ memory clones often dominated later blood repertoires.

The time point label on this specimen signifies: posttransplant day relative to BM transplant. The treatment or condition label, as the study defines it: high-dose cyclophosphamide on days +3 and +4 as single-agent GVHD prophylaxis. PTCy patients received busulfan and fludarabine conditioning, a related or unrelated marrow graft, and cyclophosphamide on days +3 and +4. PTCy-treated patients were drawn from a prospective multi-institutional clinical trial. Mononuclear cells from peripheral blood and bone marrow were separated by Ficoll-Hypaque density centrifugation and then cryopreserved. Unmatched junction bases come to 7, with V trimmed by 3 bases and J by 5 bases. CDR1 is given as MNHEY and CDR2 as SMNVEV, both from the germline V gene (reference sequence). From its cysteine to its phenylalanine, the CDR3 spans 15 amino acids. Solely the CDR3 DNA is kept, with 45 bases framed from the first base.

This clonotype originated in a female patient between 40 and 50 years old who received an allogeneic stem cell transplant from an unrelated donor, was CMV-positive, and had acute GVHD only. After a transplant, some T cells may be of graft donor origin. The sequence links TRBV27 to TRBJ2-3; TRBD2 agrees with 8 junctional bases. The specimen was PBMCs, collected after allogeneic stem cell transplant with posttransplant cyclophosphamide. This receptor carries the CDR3 CASSFSGGKVDTQYF. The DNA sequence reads TGTGCCAGCAGTTTTTCGGGGGGGAAGGTAGATACGCAGTATTTT.